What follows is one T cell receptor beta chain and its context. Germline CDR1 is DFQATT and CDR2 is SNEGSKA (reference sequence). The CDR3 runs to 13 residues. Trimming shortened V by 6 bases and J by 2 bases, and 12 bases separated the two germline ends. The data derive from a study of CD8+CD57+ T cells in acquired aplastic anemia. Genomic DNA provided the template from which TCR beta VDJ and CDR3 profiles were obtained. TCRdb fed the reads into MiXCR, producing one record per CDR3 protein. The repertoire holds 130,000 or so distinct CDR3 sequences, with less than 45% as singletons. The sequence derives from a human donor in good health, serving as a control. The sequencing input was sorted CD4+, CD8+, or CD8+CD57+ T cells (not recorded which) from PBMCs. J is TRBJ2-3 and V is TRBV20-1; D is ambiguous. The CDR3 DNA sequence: TGCAGTGCCAGCAGCGCCTACACAGATACGCAGTATTTT. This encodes CSASSAYTDTQYF.